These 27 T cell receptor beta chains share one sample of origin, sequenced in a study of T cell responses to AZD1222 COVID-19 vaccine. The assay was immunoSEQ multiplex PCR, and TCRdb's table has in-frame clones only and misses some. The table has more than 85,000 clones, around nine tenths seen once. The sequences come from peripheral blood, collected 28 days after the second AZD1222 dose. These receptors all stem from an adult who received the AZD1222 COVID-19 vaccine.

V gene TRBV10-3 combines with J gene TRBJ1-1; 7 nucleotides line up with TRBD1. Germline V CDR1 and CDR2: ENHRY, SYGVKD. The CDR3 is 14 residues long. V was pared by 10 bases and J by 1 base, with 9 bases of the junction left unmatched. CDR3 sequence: CATVTGTANTEAFF. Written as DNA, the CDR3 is TGTGCCACGGTTACTGGGACAGCGAACACTGAAGCTTTCTTT.

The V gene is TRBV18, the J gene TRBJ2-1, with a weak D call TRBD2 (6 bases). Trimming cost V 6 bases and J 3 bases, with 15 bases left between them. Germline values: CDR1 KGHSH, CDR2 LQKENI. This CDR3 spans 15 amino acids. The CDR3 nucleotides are TGTGCCAGCTCGCGTACTGGGGGGAACTACAATGAGCAGTTCTTC. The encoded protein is CASSRTGGNYNEQFF.

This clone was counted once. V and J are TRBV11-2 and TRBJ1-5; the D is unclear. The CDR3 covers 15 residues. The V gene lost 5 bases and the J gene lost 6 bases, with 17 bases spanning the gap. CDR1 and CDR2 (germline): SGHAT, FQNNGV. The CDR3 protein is CASSPAGLSSQPQHF. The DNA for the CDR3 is TGTGCCAGCAGCCCCGCCGGACTTTCGAGTCAGCCCCAGCATTTT.

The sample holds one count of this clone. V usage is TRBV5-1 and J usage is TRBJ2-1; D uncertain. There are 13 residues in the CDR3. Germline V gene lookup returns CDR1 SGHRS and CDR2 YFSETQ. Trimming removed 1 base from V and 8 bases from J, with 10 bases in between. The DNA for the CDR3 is TGCGCCAGCAGCTTGACCCGTATCGATGAGCAGTTCTTC. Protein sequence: CASSLTRIDEQFF.

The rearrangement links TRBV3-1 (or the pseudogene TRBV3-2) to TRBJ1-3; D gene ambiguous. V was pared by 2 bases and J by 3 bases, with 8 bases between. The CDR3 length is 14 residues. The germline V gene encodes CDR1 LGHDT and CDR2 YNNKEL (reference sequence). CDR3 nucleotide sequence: TGTGCCAGCAGCCAACCGGCGGGTGGAAACACCATATATTTT. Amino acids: CASSQPAGGNTIYF.

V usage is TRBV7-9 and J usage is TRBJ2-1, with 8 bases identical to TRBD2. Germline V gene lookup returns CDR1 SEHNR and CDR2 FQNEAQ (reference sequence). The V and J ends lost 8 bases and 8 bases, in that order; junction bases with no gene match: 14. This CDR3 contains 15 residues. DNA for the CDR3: TGTGCCAGCGACAAGGAGCGGGAGAAGGGGCATGAGCAGTTCTTC. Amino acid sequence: CASDKEREKGHEQFF.

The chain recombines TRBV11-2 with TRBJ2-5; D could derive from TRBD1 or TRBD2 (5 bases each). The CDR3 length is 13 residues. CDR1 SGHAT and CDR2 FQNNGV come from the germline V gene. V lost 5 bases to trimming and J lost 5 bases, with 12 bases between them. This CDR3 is CASSRGLVETQYF. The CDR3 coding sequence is TGTGCCAGCAGCCGGGGCCTCGTGGAGACCCAGTACTTC.

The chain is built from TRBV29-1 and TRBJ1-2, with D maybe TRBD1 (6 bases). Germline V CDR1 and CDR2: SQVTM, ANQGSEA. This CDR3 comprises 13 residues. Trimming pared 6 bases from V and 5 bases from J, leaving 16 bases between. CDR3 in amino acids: CSVTDSTMYGYTF. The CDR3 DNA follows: TGCAGCGTCACGGACAGTACCATGTATGGCTACACCTTC.

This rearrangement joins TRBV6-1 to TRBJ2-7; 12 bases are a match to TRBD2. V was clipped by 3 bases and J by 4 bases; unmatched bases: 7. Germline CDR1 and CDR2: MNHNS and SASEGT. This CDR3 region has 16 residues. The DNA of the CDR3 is TGTGCCAGCAGTGAGCCTACTAGCGGGAGGCCGTACGAGCAGTACTTC. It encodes CASSEPTSGRPYEQYF.

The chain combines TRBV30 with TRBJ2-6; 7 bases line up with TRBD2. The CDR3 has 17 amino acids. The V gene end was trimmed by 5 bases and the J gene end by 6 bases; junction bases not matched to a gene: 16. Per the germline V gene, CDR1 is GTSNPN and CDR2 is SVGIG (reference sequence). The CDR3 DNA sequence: TGTGCCTGGGGTCAACCCCCGGGGGGAATAGAGGCCAACGTCCTGACTTTC. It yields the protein CAWGQPPGGIEANVLTF.

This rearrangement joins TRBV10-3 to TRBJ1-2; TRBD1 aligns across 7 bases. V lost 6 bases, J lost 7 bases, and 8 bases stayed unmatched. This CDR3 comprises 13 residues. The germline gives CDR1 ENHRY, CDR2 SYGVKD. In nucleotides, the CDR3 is TGTGCCATCAGGGAACTTACAGGGGTTGGCTACACCTTC. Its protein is CAIRELTGVGYTF.

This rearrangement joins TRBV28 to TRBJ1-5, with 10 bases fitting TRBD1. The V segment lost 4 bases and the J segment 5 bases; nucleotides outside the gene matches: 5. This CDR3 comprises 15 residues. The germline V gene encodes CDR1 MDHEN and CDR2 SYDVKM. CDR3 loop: CASSSPTGGDQPQHF. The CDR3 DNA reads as TGTGCCAGCAGTTCTCCGACAGGGGGCGATCAGCCCCAGCATTTT.

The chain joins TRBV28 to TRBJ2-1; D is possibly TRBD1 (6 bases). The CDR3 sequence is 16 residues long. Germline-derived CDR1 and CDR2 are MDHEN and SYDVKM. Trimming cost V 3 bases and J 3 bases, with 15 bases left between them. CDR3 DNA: TGTGCCAGCAGTTTTAGGGGGACCCGAAGCTACAATGAGCAGTTCTTC. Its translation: CASSFRGTRSYNEQFF.

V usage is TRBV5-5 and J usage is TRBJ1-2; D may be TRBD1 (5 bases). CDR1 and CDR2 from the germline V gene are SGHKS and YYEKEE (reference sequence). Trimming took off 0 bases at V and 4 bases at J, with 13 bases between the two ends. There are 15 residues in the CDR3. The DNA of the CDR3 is TGTGCCAGCAGCTTGGCAGGGAACGGCGTCTATGGCTACACCTTC. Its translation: CASSLAGNGVYGYTF.

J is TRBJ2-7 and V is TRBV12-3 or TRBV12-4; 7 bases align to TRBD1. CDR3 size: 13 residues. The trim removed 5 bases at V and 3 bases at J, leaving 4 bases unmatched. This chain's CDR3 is CASSRNRGYEQYF. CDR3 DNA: TGTGCCAGCAGTAGGAACAGGGGCTACGAGCAGTACTTC.

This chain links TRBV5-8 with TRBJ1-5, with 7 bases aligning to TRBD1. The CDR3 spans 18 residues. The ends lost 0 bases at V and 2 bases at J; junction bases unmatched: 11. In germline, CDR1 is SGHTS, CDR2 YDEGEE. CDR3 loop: CASSLDGSGGGRNQPQHF. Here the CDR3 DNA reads TGTGCCAGCAGCTTGGACGGGTCAGGGGGAGGGCGCAATCAGCCCCAGCATTTT.

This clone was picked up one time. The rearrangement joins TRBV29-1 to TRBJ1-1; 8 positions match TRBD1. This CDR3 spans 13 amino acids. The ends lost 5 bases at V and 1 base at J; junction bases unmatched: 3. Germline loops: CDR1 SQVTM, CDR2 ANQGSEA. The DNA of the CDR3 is TGCAGCGTTATTACAGGGGGGAACACTGAAGCTTTCTTT. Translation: CSVITGGNTEAFF.

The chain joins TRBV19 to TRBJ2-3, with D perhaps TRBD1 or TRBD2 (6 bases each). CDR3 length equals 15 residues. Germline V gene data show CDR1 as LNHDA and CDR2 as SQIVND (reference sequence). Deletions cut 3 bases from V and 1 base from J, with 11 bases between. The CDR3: CASSIAGHRTDTQYF. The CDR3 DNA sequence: TGTGCCAGTAGTATCGCGGGACACCGCACAGATACGCAGTATTTT.

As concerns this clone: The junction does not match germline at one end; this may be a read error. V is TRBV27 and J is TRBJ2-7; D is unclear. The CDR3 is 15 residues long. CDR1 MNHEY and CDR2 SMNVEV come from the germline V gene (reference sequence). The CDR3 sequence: CVSSSTLRPYYEQYF. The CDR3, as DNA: TGTGTCAGCAGTTCGACACTCCGACCCTACTACGAGCAGTACTTC.

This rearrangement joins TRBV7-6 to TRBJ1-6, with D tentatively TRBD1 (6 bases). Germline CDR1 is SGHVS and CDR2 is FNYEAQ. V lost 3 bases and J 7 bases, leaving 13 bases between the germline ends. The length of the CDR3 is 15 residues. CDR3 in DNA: TGTGCCAGCAGCTTCGGGGGGCTAGGCAATTCACCCCTCCACTTT. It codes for CASSFGGLGNSPLHF.

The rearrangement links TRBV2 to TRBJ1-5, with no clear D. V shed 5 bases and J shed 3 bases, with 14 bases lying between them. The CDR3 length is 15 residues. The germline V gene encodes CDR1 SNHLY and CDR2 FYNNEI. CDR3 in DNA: TGTGCCAGCAGTACGGGGTCCCTTGACAATCAGCCCCAGCATTTT. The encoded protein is CASSTGSLDNQPQHF.

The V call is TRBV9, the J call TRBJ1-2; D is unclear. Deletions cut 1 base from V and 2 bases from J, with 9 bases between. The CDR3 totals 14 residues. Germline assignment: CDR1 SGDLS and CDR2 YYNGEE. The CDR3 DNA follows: TGTGCCAGCAGCGTAAGAGCGGGGAACTATGGCTACACCTTC. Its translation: CASSVRAGNYGYTF.

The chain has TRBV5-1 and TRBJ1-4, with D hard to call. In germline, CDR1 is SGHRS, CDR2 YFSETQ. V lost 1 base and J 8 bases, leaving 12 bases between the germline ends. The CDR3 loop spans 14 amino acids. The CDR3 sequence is CASSLRGIGEKLFF. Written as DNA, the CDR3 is TGCGCCAGCAGCTTGCGGGGTATAGGGGAAAAACTGTTTTTT.

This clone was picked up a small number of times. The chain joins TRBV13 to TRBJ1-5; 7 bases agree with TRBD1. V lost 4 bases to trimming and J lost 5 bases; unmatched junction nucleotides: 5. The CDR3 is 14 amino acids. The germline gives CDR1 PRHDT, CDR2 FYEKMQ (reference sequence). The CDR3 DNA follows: TGTGCCAGCAGCTACGGGACAGACGATCAGCCCCAGCATTTT. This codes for CASSYGTDDQPQHF.

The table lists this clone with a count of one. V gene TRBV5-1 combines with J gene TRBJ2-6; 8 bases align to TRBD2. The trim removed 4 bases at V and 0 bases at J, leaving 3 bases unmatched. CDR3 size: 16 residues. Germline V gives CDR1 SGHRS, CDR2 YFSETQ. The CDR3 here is CASSPSGSSGANVLTF. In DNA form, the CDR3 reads TGCGCCAGCAGCCCAAGCGGGAGCTCTGGGGCCAACGTCCTGACTTTC.

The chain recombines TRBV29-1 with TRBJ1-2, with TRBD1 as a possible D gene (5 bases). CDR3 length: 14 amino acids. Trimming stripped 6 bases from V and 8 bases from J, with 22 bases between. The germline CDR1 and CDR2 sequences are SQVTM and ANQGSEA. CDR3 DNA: TGCAGCGTCCCCGAGGCAGGACTTGGGGGGGGCTACACCTTC. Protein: CSVPEAGLGGGYTF.

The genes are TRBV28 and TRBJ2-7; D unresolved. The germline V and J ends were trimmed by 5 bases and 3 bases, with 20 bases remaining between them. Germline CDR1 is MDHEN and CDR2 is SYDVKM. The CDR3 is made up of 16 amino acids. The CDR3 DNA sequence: TGTGCCAGCAGTCTAAGAACGGATTTTCTAGTCTACGAGCAGTACTTC. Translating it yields CASSLRTDFLVYEQYF. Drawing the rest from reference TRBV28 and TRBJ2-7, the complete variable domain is DVKVTQSSRYLVKRTGEKVFLECVQDMDHENMFWYRQDPGLGLRLIYFSYDVKMKEKGDIPEGYSVSREKKERFSLILESASTNQTSMYLCASSLRTDFLVYEQYFGPGTRLTVT.